This entry lists 32 T cell receptor beta chains sequenced from one sample in a study of identical twins' blood T cells. TCRdb independently ran MiXCR on the 5' RACE reads; one entry per CDR3 protein. This table holds around 380,000 distinct CDR3 sequences, more than 25% found once. Sequencing input: PBMCs. These receptors were taken from a woman aged 18-49 years in good health.

Regarding this clonotype: A read error may produce the germline difference seen at one junction end. The chain recombines TRBV20-1 with TRBJ1-5; D is ambiguous. The CDR3 has 13 amino acids. CDR1 and CDR2 (germline): DFQATT, SNEGSKA (reference sequence). The CDR3 spells CSAREVPNQPQRF. CDR3 nucleotide sequence: TGCAGTGCTAGAGAAGTGCCCAATCAGCCCCAGCGTTTT.

J is TRBJ1-2 and V is TRBV6-5; 7 bases line up with TRBD1. Per the germline V gene, CDR1 is MNHEY and CDR2 is SVGAGI. V trimming: 10 bases; J trimming: 0 bases; junction bases outside the gene matches: 8. This CDR3 is built from 14 residues. The CDR3 nucleotides are TGTGCCACCGGGACAGATCTAGCTAACTATGGCTACACCTTC. It yields the protein CATGTDLANYGYTF.

This clonotype was counted at least ten times. This chain links TRBV28 with TRBJ1-5; D is unclear. With 3 bases removed from V and 3 bases from J, the gap between germline ends came to 12 bases. CDR1 and CDR2 (germline): MDHEN, SYDVKM. The CDR3 extends over 15 amino acids. The CDR3 nucleotides read TGTGCCAGCAGTTTCTACGGGGAAGACAATCAGCCCCAGCATTTT. Amino acids: CASSFYGEDNQPQHF.

In this sample, this clonotype turned up a few times. The chain combines TRBV6-5 with TRBJ2-1; unclear D gene. The V gene's germline CDR1 is MNHEY and CDR2 SVGAGI. The V end lost 3 bases, the J end lost 4 bases, and 19 bases lay between the germline ends. The CDR3 sequence is 17 residues long. CDR3 residues: CASSYYRPPVLYNEQFF. As DNA, the CDR3 is TGTGCCAGCAGTTATTACCGACCCCCCGTCCTTTACAATGAGCAGTTCTTC.

This clonotype was recorded a few times. CDR3 nucleotide sequence: TGCGCCAGCAGTCAATCGAAGGACAGGGTTTCGGACACTGAAGCTTTCTTT. It is translated as CASSQSKDRVSDTEAFF. The gene calls are TRBV23-1 and TRBJ1-1, with TRBD1 identical over 8 bases. TRBV23-1 qualifies as an ORF whose function is uncertain. CDR3 length: 17 amino acids. After removal of 0 bases from V and 3 bases from J, the junction contained 9 bases not matched to a gene.

The chain combines TRBV5-1 with TRBJ1-1; possibly TRBD1 for D (5 bases). From germline, CDR1 is SGHRS and CDR2 YFSETQ. This CDR3 is 15 amino acids long. V shed 4 bases and J shed 0 bases, with 13 bases lying between them. In nucleotides, the CDR3 is TGCGCCAGCAGCCACGGACACCTAATGAACACTGAAGCTTTCTTT. This translates into CASSHGHLMNTEAFF.

Many counts were recorded for this clonotype. The chain employs TRBV4-1 and TRBJ1-1; D gene unclear. The CDR3 length is 15 residues. Trimming removed 1 base from V and 0 bases from J, with 9 bases in between. CDR1 and CDR2 (germline): MGHRA, YSYEKL. The CDR3 nucleotides are TGCGCCAGCAGCCAAGTGAGAGGCATGAACACTGAAGCTTTCTTT. Protein sequence: CASSQVRGMNTEAFF.

Many counts were recorded for this clonotype. V is TRBV19 and J is TRBJ2-1; no definite D call. Per the germline V gene, CDR1 is LNHDA and CDR2 is SQIVND (reference sequence). The germline V and J ends were trimmed by 3 bases and 4 bases, with 16 bases remaining between them. This CDR3 comprises 16 residues. CDR3 nucleotide sequence: TGTGCCAGTAGTATTACAGCCATACCTCGGTACAATGAGCAGTTCTTC. Residues: CASSITAIPRYNEQFF.

The chain links TRBV3-1 to TRBJ2-1, with D possibly being TRBD1 (5 bases). With 1 base removed from V and 1 base from J, the gap between germline ends came to 8 bases. This CDR3 has 15 residues. Per germline, CDR1 LGHDT and CDR2 YNNKEL (reference sequence). For the CDR3, the DNA is TGTGCCAGCAGCCAAGCGGCAGGGTCCTACAATGAGCAGTTCTTC. As protein: CASSQAAGSYNEQFF.

This clonotype was observed a single time. This may arise from a read error, as a much more abundant clone is one base away. The chain employs TRBV5-1 and TRBJ1-5, with unresolved D. CDR1 SGHRS and CDR2 YFSETQ come from the germline V gene. The CDR3 length is 14 residues. In nucleotides, the CDR3 is TGCGCCAGCAGCTTGGACGCTAGCAATCAGCCCGAGCATTTT. Its protein product is CASSLDASNQPEHF.

Only a few counts were recorded for this clonotype. This chain joins TRBV28 and TRBJ2-1, with a weak D call TRBD2 (6 bases). Trimming took 8 bases from V and 0 from J, leaving 17 bases between them. Germline V gene data show CDR1 as MDHEN and CDR2 as SYDVKM. The CDR3 length is 16 residues. CDR3 loop: CASGLNLGSSYNEQFF. The CDR3 DNA reads TGTGCCAGCGGATTAAACCTCGGGAGCTCCTACAATGAGCAGTTCTTC.

At least ten counts were recorded for this clonotype. The V and J genes are TRBV12-5 and TRBJ2-2; 9 bases are a match to TRBD2. The CDR3 totals 15 residues. Losses at the gene ends were 10 bases for V and 4 bases for J; bases not matched to a gene: 10. CDR1 and CDR2 (germline): LGHNT, FRNRAP. The chain's CDR3 is CATEGTSSGTGELFF. The CDR3 DNA sequence: TGTGCTACCGAAGGGACTAGCTCAGGCACCGGGGAGCTGTTTTTT.

The chain employs TRBV5-4 and TRBJ1-2; unclear D gene. CDR1 and CDR2 from the germline V gene are SGHNT and YYREEE (reference sequence). The CDR3 extends over 14 amino acids. V was pared by 1 base and J by 4 bases, with 11 bases between. The CDR3 here is CASSLRLTTYGYTF. CDR3 bases: TGTGCCAGCAGCTTGAGGTTAACCACCTATGGCTACACCTTC.

This clonotype was found once. The chain has TRBV7-2 and TRBJ2-7, with 10 bases fitting TRBD2. J gave up 2 bases and V 5 bases, and 6 bases lay outside the gene matches. The CDR3 covers 15 residues. Germline CDR1 is SGHTA and CDR2 is FQGNSA. The CDR3 nucleotides are TGTGCCAGCAGCATAGGACTAGCGGAAACCTACGAGCAGTACTTC. It encodes CASSIGLAETYEQYF.

The J gene is TRBJ1-1, the V gene TRBV19; D gene ambiguous. Trimming pared 6 bases from V and 1 base from J, leaving 15 bases between. This CDR3 contains 15 residues. Germline CDR1 LNHDA, CDR2 SQIVND (reference sequence). CDR3 loop: CASSFRVPENTEAFF. CDR3 nucleotides: TGTGCCAGTAGCTTTAGGGTTCCGGAGAACACTGAAGCTTTCTTT.

Concerning this clonotype itself: Germline is not matched at one junction end, which may reflect a read error. DNA of the CDR3: TGTACCAGCAGCTTATCACTCGAGTTCGGTACAGATACGCAGTATTTT. This sequence encodes CTSSLSLEFGTDTQYF. This rearrangement joins TRBV11-2 to TRBJ2-3; D gene unclear. This CDR3 has 16 residues. The germline V gene has CDR1 SGHAT and CDR2 FQNNGV.

The CDR3 nucleotides are TGCGCCAGCAGCCCCAGGACAGGGAATAATGAGCAGTTCTTC. It encodes CASSPRTGNNEQFF. V usage is TRBV5-1 and J usage is TRBJ2-1, with 8 bases identical to TRBD1. Germline CDR1 and CDR2: SGHRS and YFSETQ. V was pared by 4 bases and J by 7 bases, with 7 bases of the junction left unmatched. This CDR3 region has 14 residues.

The chain combines TRBV20-1 with TRBJ2-1; D not certain. CDR3 length: 14 amino acids. V lost 0 bases and J lost 8, with 14 bases in between. Germline lookup yields CDR1 DFQATT and CDR2 SNEGSKA (reference sequence). In nucleotides, the CDR3 is TGCAGTGCTAGAGAGCCGAAGGCGATCGATGAGCAGTTCTTC. Translation: CSAREPKAIDEQFF.

The chain combines TRBV11-2 with TRBJ2-1; tentatively, D is TRBD2 (5 bases). Trimming removed 4 bases from V and 0 bases from J, with 7 bases in between. CDR3 length: 14 residues. CDR1 is SGHAT, CDR2 FQNNGV, per germline. In DNA form, the CDR3 reads TGTGCCAGCAGCTACGGGGACTCCTACAATGAGCAGTTCTTC. This translates into CASSYGDSYNEQFF.

The rearrangement links TRBV2 to TRBJ1-1; D possibly corresponds to TRBD1 (6 bases). This CDR3 is built from 13 residues. Germline V gene data show CDR1 as SNHLY and CDR2 as FYNNEI. V was clipped by 4 bases and J by 4 bases, with 10 bases between them. The CDR3 region is CASSVGAGTEAFF. The CDR3 nucleotides are TGTGCCAGCAGTGTGGGGGCGGGCACTGAAGCTTTCTTT.

The rearrangement links TRBV6-5 to TRBJ1-5; the D is unclear. Between the trimmed V and J ends, which lost 6 bases and 4 bases, there was a span of 19 bases. The length of the CDR3 is 16 residues. From germline, CDR1 is MNHEY and CDR2 SVGAGI. The CDR3 region has the DNA TGTGCCAGCAGCCCGCAGACGGGAAATCAGAATCAGCCCCAGCATTTT. Its translation is CASSPQTGNQNQPQHF.

This clonotype was observed once. The genes are TRBV11-3 and TRBJ2-2; perhaps TRBD2 as D (5 bases). CDR1 is SGHNT and CDR2 is YENEEA in the germline V gene. The CDR3 sequence is 12 residues long. Trimming removed 7 bases from V and 7 bases from J, with 10 bases in between. This CDR3 reads CASTGLFGELFF. For the CDR3, the DNA is TGTGCCAGCACTGGACTCTTCGGGGAGCTGTTTTTT.

The rearrangement joins TRBV6-6 to TRBJ2-2; unclear D gene. Trimming shortened V by 6 bases and J by 6 bases, and 17 bases separated the two germline ends. The germline CDR1 and CDR2 sequences are MNHNY and SVGAGI (reference sequence). This CDR3 is 15 amino acids long. The CDR3, as DNA: TGTGCCAGCAGCCCTGCTTGGCTTCCTCCCGGGGAGCTGTTTTTT. It codes for CASSPAWLPPGELFF.

The sample holds many counts of this clonotype. This sequence joins TRBV7-9 and TRBJ2-7; D gene ambiguous. Deletions cut 5 bases from V and 5 bases from J, with 7 bases between. The CDR3 contains 11 residues. Germline CDR1 and CDR2: SEHNR and FQNEAQ (reference sequence). The CDR3 DNA reads TGTGCCAGCAGCCTTGAAAACGAGCAGTACTTC. Its translation is CASSLENEQYF. The variable domain in full, completed from reference TRBV7-9 and TRBJ2-7, reads DTGVSQNPRHKITKRGQNVTFRCDPISEHNRLYWYRQTLGQGPEFLTYFQNEAQLEKSRLLSDRFSAERPKGSFSTLEIQRTEQGDSAMYLCASSLENEQYFGPGTRLTVT.

The chain couples TRBV6-5 to TRBJ2-7, with D hard to call. Deletions cut 0 bases from V and 6 bases from J, with 9 bases between. The CDR3 is 13 amino acids. Germline CDR1 MNHEY, CDR2 SVGAGI. The CDR3 loop reads CASSYSPGTEQYF. CDR3 bases: TGTGCCAGCAGTTACTCGCCAGGTACCGAGCAGTACTTC.

The V call is TRBV20-1, the J call TRBJ2-1; D is possibly TRBD1 or TRBD2 (6 bases each). Germline V gene data show CDR1 as DFQATT and CDR2 as SNEGSKA (reference sequence). The germline V and J ends were trimmed by 3 bases and 1 base, with 10 bases remaining between them. The CDR3 covers 14 residues. CDR3 protein: CSASKGGSYNEQFF. The CDR3 region has the DNA TGCAGTGCTAGTAAGGGGGGATCCTACAATGAGCAGTTCTTC.

This clonotype was seen more than once but under ten times. This chain connects TRBV6-2 or TRBV6-3 to TRBJ1-1; no reliable D call. Trimming shortened V by 2 bases and J by 3 bases, and 7 bases separated the two germline ends. The CDR3 has 13 amino acids. From germline, CDR1 is MNHEY and CDR2 SVGEGT. This CDR3 reads CASSYLRDTEAFF. CDR3 sequence (DNA): TGTGCCAGCAGTTACCTGAGGGACACTGAAGCTTTCTTT.

The CDR3 nucleotides are TGCAGTGCTAGAGATCGTGTGGGCATGAACACTGAAGCTTTCTTT. It codes for CSARDRVGMNTEAFF. The rearrangement links TRBV20-1 to TRBJ1-1; D not resolved. CDR3 size: 15 residues. Germline V gene sequence: CDR1 DFQATT, CDR2 SNEGSKA (reference sequence). V lost 0 bases and J lost 0, with 11 bases in between.

This clonotype has ten or more counts. The chain has TRBV2 and TRBJ1-5; D unresolved. V was trimmed by 2 bases and J by 6 bases, leaving 2 bases between them. The germline CDR1 and CDR2 sequences are SNHLY and FYNNEI. The CDR3 runs 11 residues. CDR3 amino acids: CASSESQPQHF. CDR3 nucleotides: TGTGCCAGCAGTGAATCTCAGCCCCAGCATTTT.

The chain combines TRBV20-1 with TRBJ1-1; TRBD1 might be the D (5 bases). The length of the CDR3 is 12 residues. Trimming removed 3 bases from V and 6 bases from J, with 11 bases in between. The germline gives CDR1 DFQATT, CDR2 SNEGSKA (reference sequence). DNA of the CDR3: TGCAGTGCTAGGGGGAGGGGCGCTGAAGCTTTCTTT. Translating it yields CSARGRGAEAFF.

V gene TRBV23-1 combines with J gene TRBJ2-5, with D hard to call. TRBV23-1 is flagged as an ORF with uncertain function. The CDR3 has 14 residues. With 4 bases removed from V and 5 bases from J, the gap between germline ends came to 14 bases. The CDR3 DNA follows: TGCGCCAGCAGTCTTCTGCTACTGCGGGAGACCCAGTACTTC. This sequence encodes CASSLLLLRETQYF.

V usage is TRBV20-1 and J usage is TRBJ1-2, with D unclear. The length of the CDR3 is 13 residues. CDR1 and CDR2 (germline): DFQATT, SNEGSKA (reference sequence). V was cut by 3 bases and J by 4 bases, with 12 bases left in between. The CDR3 DNA reads as TGCAGTGCTAGCCCCAGCCCCACCTATGGCTACACCTTC. This gives the protein CSASPSPTYGYTF.